The 13 T cell receptor beta chains given below trace back to one sample, sequenced in a study of T cells in Graves' hyperthyroidism and ophthalmopathy. TCR beta CDR3 region amplification was performed from RNA transcripts. The primer set for the first-round RT-PCR of the TCR CDR3 was HTBI. Each CDR3 protein gets one entry after TCRdb re-called the multiplex PCR reads with MiXCR. Of fewer than 550,000 distinct CDR3 sequences in the sample, less than 20% are singletons; the top ten hold roughly 7.4%. The sequencing input was blood. Receptor source: a woman aged 18-35 years with Graves' hyperthyroidism.

There are a few counts of this clonotype. This sequence joins TRBV12-3 or TRBV12-4 and TRBJ1-3; D unresolved. Deletions cut 8 bases from V and 0 bases from J, with 11 bases between. The CDR3 spans 14 residues. DNA of the CDR3: TGTGCCAGCGGGGTTGGCAGCTCTGGAAACACCATATATTTT. Its translation is CASGVGSSGNTIYF.

The V and J genes are TRBV5-1 and TRBJ1-4; perhaps TRBD1 as D (6 bases). This CDR3 is built from 13 residues. From germline, CDR1 is SGHRS and CDR2 YFSETQ. Trimming cost V 3 bases and J 8 bases, with 11 bases left between them. CDR3 sequence: CASSSGAWEKLFF. DNA for the CDR3: TGCGCCAGCAGCTCGGGGGCGTGGGAAAAACTGTTTTTT.

This clonotype came up a few times. The chain employs TRBV9 and TRBJ2-7, with D hard to call. Germline V gene data show CDR1 as SGDLS and CDR2 as YYNGEE. The V end was cut by 0 bases, the J end by 5 bases, with 15 bases between. This CDR3 is 15 amino acids long. CDR3 sequence (DNA): TGTGCCAGCAGCGTAGGGGGTGGTAGGGTCCACGAGCAGTACTTC. The encoded protein is CASSVGGGRVHEQYF.

This clonotype was observed at least ten times. The J gene is TRBJ2-7, the V gene TRBV7-2; D uncertain. Germline V gene sequence: CDR1 SGHTA, CDR2 FQGNSA. Trimming stripped 1 base from V and 3 bases from J, with 22 bases between. The length of the CDR3 is 18 residues. The CDR3 here is CASSLEYGLRIQNYEQYF. CDR3 nucleotides: TGTGCCAGCAGCTTAGAATATGGGCTGCGGATACAAAACTACGAGCAGTACTTC.

The chain uses TRBV6-1 and TRBJ1-2; unclear D gene. The V gene lost 8 bases and the J gene lost 6 bases, with 7 bases spanning the gap. The CDR3 is 10 residues long. Germline V lookup: CDR1 MNHNS, CDR2 SASEGT. The CDR3 region has the DNA TGTGCCAGCCTAGGGAATGGCTACACCTTC. Translation: CASLGNGYTF.

Many counts were recorded for this clonotype. The J gene is TRBJ2-1, the V gene TRBV28, with TRBD2 identical over 11 bases. Per germline, CDR1 MDHEN and CDR2 SYDVKM. V was pared by 8 bases and J by 6 bases, with 12 bases of the junction left unmatched. The CDR3 covers 16 residues. The CDR3 sequence is CASLAPWTSGPNEQFF. Written as DNA, the CDR3 is TGTGCCAGCCTCGCCCCCTGGACTAGCGGGCCCAATGAGCAGTTCTTC.

The table lists this clonotype with a count of one. The chain uses TRBV12-3 or TRBV12-4 and TRBJ2-2; tentative D call: TRBD2 (6 bases). The CDR3 is 14 residues long. Between the trimmed V and J ends, which lost 2 bases and 8 bases, there was a span of 12 bases. The CDR3 DNA reads TGTGCCAGCAGTTTATTGGGGGAGGAGGGGGAGCTGTTTTTT. It yields the protein CASSLLGEEGELFF.

The chain is built from TRBV7-3 and TRBJ2-1, with 9 bases aligning to TRBD2. V was clipped by 5 bases and J by 7 bases; unmatched bases: 9. This CDR3 comprises 15 residues. Germline V gives CDR1 SGHTA, CDR2 FQGTGA. The CDR3 DNA sequence: TGTGCCAGCAGCCGGGCGGCGGGGGGGGGAAATGAGCAGTTCTTC. This gives the protein CASSRAAGGGNEQFF.

There are many counts of this clonotype. The chain is built from TRBV18 and TRBJ1-4; D is unclear. Trimming removed 0 bases at V and 8 bases at J, with 10 bases between. This CDR3 is built from 14 residues. Germline loops: CDR1 KGHSH, CDR2 LQKENI. CDR3 nucleotide sequence: TGTGCCAGCTCACCACCGTCCGGGTCCGAAAAACTGTTTTTT. This gives the protein CASSPPSGSEKLFF.

This clonotype showed up many times. The rearrangement joins TRBV6-5 to TRBJ2-5, with D unclear. Trimming left V 2 bases short and J 5 bases short, with 15 bases between. The CDR3 covers 15 residues. CDR1 and CDR2 (germline): MNHEY, SVGAGI. CDR3 nucleotide sequence: TGTGCCAGCAGTTACAGGAAGGGCGCCTGGGAGACCCAGTACTTC. Translated, it gives CASSYRKGAWETQYF.

Here the CDR3 DNA reads TGTGCCAGCAGGAGGGGATCGGACACCGGGGAGCTGTTTTTT. Its translation: CASRRGSDTGELFF. This chain uses TRBV6-4 with TRBJ2-2; D might be TRBD1 or TRBD2, each matching 5 bases. Germline assignment: CDR1 MRHNA and CDR2 SNTAGT. This CDR3 contains 14 residues. V lost 6 bases and J 3 bases, leaving 11 bases between the germline ends.

The V call is TRBV4-1, the J call TRBJ1-2, with TRBD1 matching 8 bases. This CDR3 is 15 amino acids long. CDR1 and CDR2 (germline): MGHRA, YSYEKL. J was trimmed by 7 bases and V by 5 bases; bases with no gene match: 12. For the CDR3, the DNA is TGCGCCAGCAGCTCTCGAGGGACAGGCTTTTTTGGCTACACCTTC. It is translated as CASSSRGTGFFGYTF.

In its sample, this clonotype was seen a few times. The junction does not match germline at one end; this may be a read error. The chain recombines TRBV7-7 with TRBJ1-3, with D possibly being TRBD1 (6 bases). Germline V lookup: CDR1 SSHAT, CDR2 FNYEAQ (reference sequence). CDR3 length equals 17 residues. This CDR3 is CASSFIGQFLSGNTIYF. The DNA of the CDR3 is TGTGCTAGCAGCTTCATTGGACAGTTTCTCTCTGGAAACACCATATATTTT. The whole variable domain, filled in from reference TRBV7-7 and TRBJ1-3, reads GAGVSQSPRYKVTKRGQDVTLRCDPISSHATLYWYQQALGQGPEFLTYFNYEAQPDKSGLPSDRFSAERPEGSISTLTIQRTEQRDSAMYRCASSFIGQFLSGNTIYFGEGSWLTVV.